A single sample gave rise to the 28 T cell receptor beta chains below, sequenced in a study of low-dose radiotherapy and immunotherapy resistance in tumors. As to time point: after trial treatment. Treatment given: LDRT plus nivolumab, ipilimumab, low-dose cyclophosphamide and aspirin (RACIN trial). Primers targeting TRAV and TRBV primed first-strand cDNA, covering alpha and beta chains. With a V-primer adapter and a constant-region primer, TCRs were amplified for about 20 PCR cycles. TCRdb recomputed calls from the reads with MiXCR, one row per CDR3 protein. The sample has about 100,000 distinct CDR3 sequences; roughly 20% are singletons. The sample was PBMCs, taken after low-dose radiotherapy plus immunotherapy. The receptors originated from a male donor with prostate cancer.

J is TRBJ2-7 and V is TRBV9, with 7 bases fitting TRBD2. CDR3 length: 15 residues. The ends lost 0 bases at V and 5 bases at J; junction bases unmatched: 8. Germline CDR1 is SGDLS and CDR2 is YYNGEE. CDR3 in DNA: TGTGCCAGCAGCGTAGTACCAGCGGGGCTCCACGAGCAGTACTTC. It is translated as CASSVVPAGLHEQYF. The full variable domain, completed using reference TRBV9 and TRBJ2-7, is DSGVTQTPKHLITATGQRVTLRCSPRSGDLSVYWYQQSLDQGLQFLIQYYNGEERAKGNILERFSAQQFPDLHSELNLSSLELGDSALYFCASSVVPAGLHEQYFGPGTRLTVT.

This clonotype was recorded many times. The J gene is TRBJ2-5, the V gene TRBV10-3; D ambiguous. Germline assignment: CDR1 ENHRY and CDR2 SYGVKD. With 5 bases removed from V and 1 base from J, the gap between germline ends came to 8 bases. The CDR3 contains 13 residues. CDR3 in DNA: TGTGCCATCAGTATTACGGTCCAAGAGACCCAGTACTTC. Protein product: CAISITVQETQYF.

In its sample, this clonotype was seen many times. This chain links TRBV6-5 with TRBJ2-5; TRBD2 agrees at 10 bases. With V trimmed by 4 bases and J by 4 bases, 6 bases remained unmatched. Germline V gene data show CDR1 as MNHEY and CDR2 as SVGAGI. CDR3 length equals 15 residues. The chain's CDR3 is CASSSGLASRETQYF. CDR3 bases: TGTGCCAGCAGTTCGGGACTAGCGTCCAGAGAGACCCAGTACTTC.

This clonotype was counted ten times or more. The chain has TRBV5-1 and TRBJ2-1; 9 bases agree with TRBD2. V trimming: 0 bases; J trimming: 8 bases; junction bases outside the gene matches: 9. The germline V gene has CDR1 SGHRS and CDR2 YFSETQ. CDR3 length: 16 amino acids. CDR3 in amino acids: CASSLAGGGAVDEQFF. The CDR3 bases are TGCGCCAGCAGCTTGGCCGGCGGGGGGGCCGTGGATGAGCAGTTCTTC.

This clonotype was counted many times. CDR3 region: CASSPQWTVYSGANVLTF. CDR3 nucleotide sequence: TGTGCCAGCAGCCCCCAATGGACAGTTTACTCTGGGGCCAACGTCCTGACTTTC. The rearrangement joins TRBV12-3 or TRBV12-4 to TRBJ2-6; the D gene is possibly TRBD1 (6 bases). This CDR3 comprises 18 residues. Trimming shortened V by 6 bases and J by 0 bases, and 18 bases separated the two germline ends.

This clonotype was picked up a small number of times. The rearrangement joins TRBV6-4 to TRBJ2-3; D gene ambiguous. The V gene lost 2 bases and the J gene lost 0 bases, with 6 bases spanning the gap. CDR3 length equals 14 residues. Per the germline V gene, CDR1 is MRHNA and CDR2 is SNTAGT. The CDR3 DNA reads TGTGCCAGCAGTGACGAGAAAAGCACAGATACGCAGTATTTT. Translating gives CASSDEKSTDTQYF.

On this clonotype itself: The germline gene is not matched at one end of the junction; a read error may be the cause. The chain recombines TRBV2 with TRBJ1-2; D is perhaps TRBD1 (5 bases). Germline lookup yields CDR1 SNHLY and CDR2 FYNNEI. The CDR3 is 15 amino acids. DNA of the CDR3: TGTGCCAGTCAAGCAATGGCCAGGGATCTGTATGGCTACACCTTT. Translating gives CASQAMARDLYGYTF.

The chain joins TRBV23-1 to TRBJ1-5; 7 positions agree with TRBD1. TRBV23-1 is filed as an ORF, its function uncertain. V was pared by 8 bases and J by 7 bases, with 11 bases of the junction left unmatched. The CDR3 contains 14 residues. CDR3 DNA sequence: TGCGCCAGCGGCGACAGGGACCGGGGGCAGCCCCAGCATTTT. This encodes CASGDRDRGQPQHF.

This clonotype was seen many times. V gene TRBV6-2 or TRBV6-3 combines with J gene TRBJ2-7; 7 bases agree with TRBD1. The junction had 4 bases not matched to a gene; V was cut back by 5 bases and J by 0 bases. The CDR3 has 14 residues. Looked up from germline, CDR1 is MNHEY and CDR2 is SVGEGT. CDR3 coding DNA: TGTGCCAGCAGTGCGAGGGACAGCTCCTACGAGCAGTACTTC. Protein sequence: CASSARDSSYEQYF.

The genes are TRBV21-1 and TRBJ2-5; the D call in the table, TRBD1, was not verified against the DNA. TRBV21-1 is termed a pseudogene. The CDR3 covers 19 residues. As DNA, the CDR3 is TGTGCCAGCATCGCCCCCCCCTTGGATGGCGGGGTGATCCAAGAGACCCAGTACTTC. Its protein is CASIAPPLDGGVIQETQYF.

The V call is TRBV4-3, the J call TRBJ2-5; 9 nucleotides line up with TRBD1. CDR1 is LGHNA and CDR2 is YSLEER in the germline V gene. The J segment lost 5 bases and the V segment lost 3 bases, leaving 10 bases of the junction unmatched. This CDR3 is built from 16 residues. CDR3 region: CASSQRWGQGSETQYF. DNA for the CDR3: TGCGCCAGCAGCCAGAGGTGGGGACAGGGTTCGGAGACCCAGTACTTC.

This clonotype was observed many times. This chain connects TRBV7-9 to TRBJ2-7, with 8 bases that match TRBD2. Per germline, CDR1 SEHNR and CDR2 FQNEAQ (reference sequence). Germline trimming cut 5 bases from V and 2 bases from J; bases unmatched to any gene: 11. The CDR3 extends over 16 amino acids. This CDR3 reads CASSHTTSDTPYEQYF. The CDR3 nucleotides read TGTGCCAGCAGCCACACGACTAGCGATACCCCCTACGAGCAGTACTTC.

This clonotype was seen ten or more times. The rearrangement uses TRBV10-2 and TRBJ2-7, with D tentatively TRBD1 (6 bases). Germline assignment: CDR1 WSHSY and CDR2 SAAADI. The CDR3 runs to 15 residues. Trimming shortened V by 1 base and J by 9 bases, and 19 bases separated the two germline ends. CDR3 sequence (DNA): TGCGCCAGCAGTGAGTTTAGCAGGGGTCAAAGCGGGCAGTACTTC. Its protein is CASSEFSRGQSGQYF.

This clonotype was seen ten or more times. V usage is TRBV11-2 and J usage is TRBJ2-2, with 10 bases fitting TRBD2. Germline V lookup: CDR1 SGHAT, CDR2 FQNNGV. This CDR3 region has 14 residues. V lost 5 bases and J lost 8; bases outside the gene matches: 5. CDR3 region: CASSQLAGFGELFF. CDR3 nucleotides: TGTGCCAGCAGCCAACTAGCGGGGTTTGGGGAGCTGTTTTTT.

This clonotype has ten or more counts. The chain combines TRBV6-2 or TRBV6-3 with TRBJ2-1, with D possibly TRBD1 on 6 matching bases. This CDR3 spans 12 amino acids. The V end was cut by 5 bases, the J end by 13 bases, with 15 bases between. The germline gives CDR1 MNHEY, CDR2 SVGEGT. The CDR3: CASSLRTAHQFF. DNA for the CDR3: TGTGCCAGCAGTCTAAGGACAGCGCACCAGTTCTTC.

The rearrangement joins TRBV13 to TRBJ1-6, with a weak D call TRBD1 (5 bases). The CDR3 extends over 15 amino acids. V gave up 3 bases and J gave up 4 bases, with 10 bases separating them. Germline CDR1 is PRHDT and CDR2 is FYEKMQ (reference sequence). CDR3 bases: TGTGCCAGCAGCTTTGGGGGGGGTTATAATTCACCCCTCCACTTT. Encoded protein: CASSFGGGYNSPLHF.

In its sample, this clonotype was seen many times. The chain couples TRBV7-8 to TRBJ2-1, with TRBD2 identical over 8 bases. Trimming cost V 5 bases and J 3 bases; bases outside gene matches: 3. CDR1 is SGHVS and CDR2 is FQNEAQ in the germline V gene. This CDR3 has 14 amino acids. The CDR3 DNA is TGTGCCAGCAGCCGCAGCGGGGGCTACAATGAGCAGTTCTTC. As protein: CASSRSGGYNEQFF.

V and J are TRBV5-1 and TRBJ2-3, with 9 bases fitting TRBD2. CDR3 length equals 14 residues. Germline CDR1 SGHRS, CDR2 YFSETQ. V lost 7 bases and J lost 0; bases outside the gene matches: 3. The CDR3 sequence: CASGSGGSTDTQYF. In DNA, the CDR3 is TGCGCCAGCGGTAGCGGGGGCAGCACAGATACGCAGTATTTT.

The chain employs TRBV6-2 or TRBV6-3 and TRBJ1-1; D uncertain. Germline V gene sequence: CDR1 MNHEY, CDR2 SVGEGT. V lost 6 bases and J lost 7, with 12 bases in between. This CDR3 has 12 residues. CDR3: CASRPLGSEAFF. Here the CDR3 DNA reads TGTGCCAGCAGGCCTCTGGGTAGTGAAGCTTTCTTT.

The genes are TRBV2 and TRBJ1-1; a possible D gene is TRBD1 (5 bases). This CDR3 spans 13 amino acids. The germline gives CDR1 SNHLY, CDR2 FYNNEI. Trimming stripped 0 bases from V and 6 bases from J, with 8 bases between. CDR3 coding DNA: TGTGCCAGCAGTGAAGCAGGGGAAGCTGAAGCTTTCTTT. This encodes CASSEAGEAEAFF.

As concerns this clonotype: A much bigger clone sits one base away, suggesting this may be a read error. This chain connects TRBV19 to TRBJ2-3, with 7 bases identical to TRBD1. This CDR3 spans 15 amino acids. From germline, CDR1 is LNHDA and CDR2 SQIVND (reference sequence). Trimming took 7 bases from V and 0 from J; bases not matched to a gene: 7. CDR3 DNA: TGTGCCAGTAAGAAAGGGGGCGGCAGCACAGATACGCAGTATTTT. Protein: CASKKGGGSTDTQYF.

This clonotype was detected many times. This chain uses TRBV4-1 with TRBJ2-3; D perhaps matches TRBD2 (6 bases). The germline V and J ends were trimmed by 0 bases and 4 bases, with 14 bases remaining between them. CDR3 size: 16 residues. Germline CDR1 reads MGHRA; CDR2 reads YSYEKL. The CDR3 reads CASSQEDSGDADTQYF. CDR3 coding DNA: TGCGCCAGCAGCCAAGAGGATTCGGGGGATGCAGATACGCAGTATTTT.

This clonotype was recorded many times. This chain connects TRBV20-1 to TRBJ2-7; 12 bases are shared with TRBD2. With V trimmed by 8 bases and J by 4 bases, 0 bases remained unmatched. The CDR3 is 11 residues long. Germline-derived CDR1 and CDR2 are DFQATT and SNEGSKA (reference sequence). The CDR3 loop is CSLAGGYEQYF. The CDR3 DNA reads TGCAGTCTAGCGGGGGGGTACGAGCAGTACTTC.

This clonotype was observed many times. The chain is built from TRBV5-1 and TRBJ2-1, with TRBD2 identical over 8 bases. CDR1 is SGHRS, CDR2 YFSETQ, per germline. J lost 4 bases, V lost 2 bases, and 8 bases had no gene match. The CDR3 is made up of 16 amino acids. The CDR3 protein is CASSFETGGVYNEQFF. Here the CDR3 DNA reads TGCGCCAGCAGCTTTGAAACGGGGGGGGTTTACAATGAGCAGTTCTTC.

For this clonotype: This likely traces to a read error, being one base from a far larger clone. The rearrangement uses TRBV6-9 and TRBJ1-2; TRBD1 aligns across 8 bases. The length of the CDR3 is 12 residues. V was pared by 4 bases and J by 10 bases, with 5 bases of the junction left unmatched. The germline V gene encodes CDR1 MNHGY and CDR2 SVAAGI. This chain's CDR3 is CASSWTGNVYTF. CDR3 nucleotide sequence: TGTGCCAGCAGTTGGACAGGGAATGTCTACACCTTC.

Many counts were recorded for this clonotype. The J gene is TRBJ2-6, the V gene TRBV5-1; no firm D call. Germline V gene sequence: CDR1 SGHRS, CDR2 YFSETQ. CDR3 length: 14 amino acids. Trimming removed 5 bases at V and 4 bases at J, with 10 bases between. The chain's CDR3 is CASRRQLGANVLTF. The CDR3 region has the DNA TGCGCCAGCAGGCGGCAGCTGGGGGCCAACGTCCTGACTTTC. Full variable domain (outside the CDR3, taken from reference TRBV5-1 and TRBJ2-6): KAGVTQTPRYLIKTRGQQVTLSCSPISGHRSVSWYQQTPGQGLQFLFEYFSETQRNKGNFPGRFSGRQFSNSRSEMNVSTLELGDSALYLCASRRQLGANVLTFGAGSRLTVL.

This clonotype was detected ten times or more. The chain joins TRBV21-1 to TRBJ2-4. TRBV21-1 is a documented pseudogene. This CDR3 contains 15 residues. The CDR3 loop reads CASSKGDPMGNIQYF. The CDR3 bases are TGTGCCAGCAGCAAAGGTGACCCCATGGGGAACATTCAGTACTTC.

This clonotype was counted ten times or more. In DNA, the CDR3 is TGTGCCAGCAGTCCGGGACTAGGGGGCGGGAATACGCAGTATTTT. This encodes CASSPGLGGGNTQYF. The rearrangement links TRBV12-3 or TRBV12-4 to TRBJ2-3; possibly TRBD2 for D (8 bases). V lost 5 bases, J lost 7 bases, and 19 bases lay in between. The CDR3 is 15 amino acids.